What follows is one T cell receptor beta chain and its context. Per the study methods: Cell counts per sample came from amplifying reference gene primers. TCRdb keeps only in-frame clones here, not all; method: immunoSEQ multiplex PCR. V and J calls plus clone size are reproduced from that table; the DNA served to infer D and trimming. Of a few hundred thousand clones listed, 80% to 90% are singletons. This sample was included in a study of blood T cell repertoires in COVID-19. Trimming removed 0 bases at V and 4 bases at J, with 8 bases between. CDR1 and CDR2 from the germline V gene are SGHTA and FQGNSA. The CDR3 spans 14 residues.

The receptor's source is a man in his forties with acute or convalescent COVID-19. The sample comprised peripheral blood. This chain joins TRBV7-2 and TRBJ2-3, with TRBD2 as a possible D gene (6 bases). CDR3 residues: CASSLAGEADTQYF. The CDR3 DNA follows: TGTGCCAGCAGCTTAGCGGGGGAGGCAGATACGCAGTATTTT.